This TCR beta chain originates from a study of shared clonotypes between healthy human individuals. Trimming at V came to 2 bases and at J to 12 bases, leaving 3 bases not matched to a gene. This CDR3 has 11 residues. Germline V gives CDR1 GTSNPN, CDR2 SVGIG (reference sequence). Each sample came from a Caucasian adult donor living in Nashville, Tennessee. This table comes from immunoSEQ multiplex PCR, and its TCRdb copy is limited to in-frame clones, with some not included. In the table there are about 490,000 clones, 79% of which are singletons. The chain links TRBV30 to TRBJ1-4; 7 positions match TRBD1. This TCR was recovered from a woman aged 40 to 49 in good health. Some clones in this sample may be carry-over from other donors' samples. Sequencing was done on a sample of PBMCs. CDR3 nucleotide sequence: TGTGCCTGGAGTCACAGGGGCCAACTGTTTTTT. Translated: CAWSHRGQLFF.